Shown below are 28 T cell receptor beta chains from a single sample sequenced in a study of tumor-infiltrating lymphocytes in oesophageal squamous cell carcinoma. In TCRdb, the PCR reads were re-called with MiXCR into one record per CDR3 protein. Here the sample spans 18,000 or so distinct CDR3 sequences, approximately 40% being singletons. Source material: esophageal tumor tissue. Receptor source: a male donor with esophageal squamous cell carcinoma.

This clonotype was counted many times. CDR3 sequence reads: CASSLGRTASTDTQYF. The CDR3 coding sequence is TGTGCCAGCAGTTTAGGACGGACGGCTAGCACAGATACGCAGTATTTT. The V gene is TRBV28, the J gene TRBJ2-3; D not certain. Germline loops: CDR1 MDHEN, CDR2 SYDVKM. This CDR3 has 16 amino acids. V lost 2 bases, J lost 0 bases, and 12 bases lay in between.

The chain is built from TRBV7-2 and TRBJ2-5, with D unclear. The CDR3 extends over 15 amino acids. CDR1 and CDR2 from the germline V gene are SGHTA and FQGNSA. Trimming took 1 base from V and 11 from J, leaving 20 bases between them. In DNA, the CDR3 is TGTGCCAGCAGCTTAGTCGGCGTGATCACAGATACGCAGTACTTC. Translated: CASSLVGVITDTQYF.

This clonotype appeared many times. V gene TRBV10-3 combines with J gene TRBJ2-7, with 10 bases lining up with TRBD2. The CDR3 is made up of 16 amino acids. Germline V gives CDR1 ENHRY, CDR2 SYGVKD. Trimming cost V 10 bases and J 5 bases; bases outside gene matches: 17. The DNA of the CDR3 is TGTGCCACCCTCCCCACTAGCGGGGTATTTTATCACGAGCAGTACTTC. As protein: CATLPTSGVFYHEQYF.

Points on this clonotype: At one end the junction does not follow the germline gene, possibly because of a read error. The chain combines TRBV7-6 with TRBJ2-1; TRBD2 agrees at 12 bases. CDR3 length equals 13 residues. Germline CDR1 is SGHVS and CDR2 is FNYEAQ. As DNA, the CDR3 is TGTGCTAGCAGCGAAGGACTAGCGGGAGAGCAGTTCTTC. Translating it yields CASSEGLAGEQFF.

The rearrangement links TRBV24-1 to TRBJ2-6; D perhaps matches TRBD2 (6 bases). The better agreement between TRBJ2-7 and the DNA end casts doubt on the J call. CDR1 and CDR2 from the germline V gene are KGHDR and SFDVKD. The CDR3 covers 14 residues. The CDR3 DNA is TGTGCCACCATCCACGGAGGGAGTAGGTACGAGCAGTACTTC. It yields the protein CATIHGGSRYEQYF.

This clonotype was counted at least ten times. This rearrangement joins TRBV7-2 to TRBJ2-1, with TRBD1 matching 7 bases. Germline V gives CDR1 SGHTA, CDR2 FQGNSA. The CDR3 is 15 amino acids. V was clipped by 2 bases and J by 8 bases; unmatched bases: 9. The CDR3 here is CASSLRTGRNDEQFF. DNA for the CDR3: TGTGCCAGCAGCTTAAGGACAGGCCGTAACGATGAGCAGTTCTTC.

The V call is TRBV7-2, the J call TRBJ2-1; the D gene is possibly TRBD1 (6 bases). The length of the CDR3 is 13 residues. V was shortened by 4 bases and J by 7 bases, with 11 bases between the two germline ends. From germline, CDR1 is SGHTA and CDR2 FQGNSA. CDR3 nucleotide sequence: TGTGCCAGCAGCTCTAGGGGGATAAATGAGCAGTTCTTC. It codes for CASSSRGINEQFF.

This clonotype was counted at least ten times. The chain joins TRBV12-3 or TRBV12-4 to TRBJ2-7; TRBD2 matches at 9 bases. The V segment lost 3 bases and the J segment 2 bases; nucleotides outside the gene matches: 8. The CDR3 runs to 16 residues. The CDR3 sequence is CASSLPDSSGTYEQYF. The CDR3 nucleotides read TGTGCCAGCAGTTTGCCCGATTCTAGCGGGACCTACGAGCAGTACTTC.

This clonotype was seen only a few times. This rearrangement joins TRBV7-3 to TRBJ2-5; no definite D call. The last part of the DNA fits TRBJ2-1 better; the J call may be wrong. Germline-derived CDR1 and CDR2 are SGHTA and FQGTGA. This CDR3 spans 13 amino acids. CDR3: CASSLAPWEEQFF. CDR3 nucleotide sequence: TGTGCCAGCAGCTTGGCCCCCTGGGAAGAGCAGTTCTTC.

Details on this clonotype: Since no conserved phenylalanine or tryptophan closes the CDR3, a read error is the likely cause. The limits of the CDR3 on the DNA are not certain, so only TCRdb's listed CDR3 is given. V and J are TRBV6-4 and TRBJ1-1; TRBD1 is taken as the D call from the table, unchecked against the DNA. The CDR3 is made up of 13 amino acids, end residues included. CDR1 and CDR2 (germline): MRHNA, SNTAGT. This CDR3 is CASSEERPSTSGQ.

The chain couples TRBV6-1 to TRBJ1-5, with D perhaps TRBD1 (6 bases). V dropped 1 base and J dropped 0 bases, with 7 bases sitting between them. Looked up from germline, CDR1 is MNHNS and CDR2 is SASEGT. The CDR3 runs 15 residues. For the CDR3, the DNA is TGTGCCAGCAGTGAAGGACAGGTTAGCAATCAGCCCCAGCATTTT. This encodes CASSEGQVSNQPQHF.

This clonotype has a count of ten or more. The conserved final phenylalanine or tryptophan is absent from the CDR3, which likely points to a read error. Because the CDR3's place on the DNA is in doubt, the DNA is left out and the CDR3 is given as listed by TCRdb. The V and J genes are TRBV7-6 and TRBJ2-6. Germline V gives CDR1 SGHVS, CDR2 FNYEAQ. Counting both end residues, the CDR3 totals 8 amino acids. This CDR3 is CASSLSAR.

This clonotype showed up many times. V usage is TRBV14 and J usage is TRBJ2-7, with D possibly matching TRBD2 (7 bases). Germline V CDR1 and CDR2: SGHDN, FVKESK. The CDR3 runs to 14 residues. V was trimmed by 4 bases and J by 7 bases, leaving 17 bases between them. CDR3 DNA: TGTGCCAGCAGCCGGGCGGGGGCAGCGCAAGAGCAGTACTTC. It translates to CASSRAGAAQEQYF.

This clonotype was detected many times. This chain joins TRBV7-9 and TRBJ2-7, with D possibly matching TRBD2 (6 bases). The J call is doubtful: the DNA matches TRBJ2-1 better. This CDR3 region has 14 residues. Germline-derived CDR1 and CDR2 are SEHNR and FQNEAQ (reference sequence). The chain's CDR3 is CASSLGGTSNEQFF. CDR3 DNA sequence: TGTGCCAGCAGCTTAGGGGGGACTTCCAATGAGCAGTTCTTC.

This clonotype was observed many times. The CDR3, as DNA: TGTGCCAGCAGCTCGGACAGGGACGGACAGCCCCAGCATTTT. Translation gives CASSSDRDGQPQHF. This sequence joins TRBV7-6 and TRBJ1-5, with 8 bases identical to TRBD1. The V and J ends lost 4 bases and 7 bases, in that order; junction bases with no gene match: 6. The CDR3 sequence is 14 residues long. The germline CDR1 and CDR2 sequences are SGHVS and FNYEAQ.

CDR3 DNA sequence: TGTGCCAGCAGCCAAAACCAAGGGACAGGAGAAACCTACGAGCAGTACTTC. As protein: CASSQNQGTGETYEQYF. The V and J genes are TRBV5-3 and TRBJ2-7; 8 bases fit TRBD1. TRBV5-3 qualifies as an ORF whose function is uncertain. This CDR3 comprises 17 residues. V lost 8 bases, J lost 2 bases, and 18 bases stayed unmatched.

This rearrangement joins TRBV5-1 to TRBJ2-1; a possible D gene is TRBD1 (6 bases). The DNA end favors TRBJ2-3, so the J call may be wrong. The CDR3 extends over 14 amino acids. Germline CDR1 SGHRS, CDR2 YFSETQ. The CDR3 DNA reads TGCGCCAGCAGCTTGGACAGGGGCACAGATACGCAGTATTTT. Amino acid sequence: CASSLDRGTDTQYF.

The CDR3 DNA is TGTGCCAGCAGCCCCGGACTGGGACAGATCTATGGCTACACCTTC. Translating gives CASSPGLGQIYGYTF. This chain links TRBV7-1 with TRBJ1-2; the match to TRBD1 covers 7 bases. TRBV7-1 is reported as an ORF; its role is uncertain. The CDR3 sequence is 15 residues long. The V segment lost 5 bases and the J segment 4 bases; nucleotides outside the gene matches: 10.

This clonotype was detected ten times or more. The chain couples TRBV6-6 to TRBJ1-5; D ambiguous. V lost 2 bases to trimming and J lost 4 bases, with 6 bases between them. The CDR3 consists of 13 residues. CDR1 MNHNY and CDR2 SVGAGI come from the germline V gene (reference sequence). CDR3 region: CASSYTSNQPQHF. CDR3 nucleotide sequence: TGTGCCAGCAGTTACACAAGTAATCAGCCCCAGCATTTT.

With respect to this clonotype: Since no conserved phenylalanine or tryptophan closes the CDR3, a read error is the likely cause. No DNA is shown, since the ends of the CDR3 on it are uncertain; the CDR3 is the one TCRdb lists. The chain employs TRBV7-2 and TRBJ2-1; the tabulated D call, TRBD1, remains unverified against the DNA. The CDR3 is 14 residues long, counting both termini. Germline CDR1 reads SGHTA; CDR2 reads FQGNSA. The CDR3 sequence is CASSSYLGEQYFGA.

This clonotype was seen repeatedly, ten times or more. The gene calls are TRBV10-2 and TRBJ2-1; D not certain. The J call may be in error: the DNA end matches TRBJ2-7 better. Germline V CDR1 and CDR2: WSHSY, SAAADI. There are 13 residues in the CDR3. In DNA, the CDR3 is TGCGCCAGCAGTGAGAAACGAGGTAATGAGCAGTACTTC. Translating gives CASSEKRGNEQYF.

Regarding this clonotype: This may be a read error, as it is one base from a much larger clone. The chain joins TRBV7-3 to TRBJ2-5, with 10 bases that match TRBD2. CDR3 length equals 15 residues. CDR1 is SGHTA and CDR2 is FQGTGA in the germline V gene. The ends lost 5 bases at V and 9 bases at J; junction bases unmatched: 12. The CDR3 protein is CASSPGTSDLEAQYF. The CDR3 DNA sequence: TGTGCCAGCAGCCCAGGGACTAGCGATCTCGAGGCCCAGTACTTC. The whole variable domain, remainder taken from reference TRBV7-3 and TRBJ2-5, is GAGVSQTPSNKVTEKGKYVELRCDPISGHTALYWYRQSLGQGPEFLIYFQGTGAADDSGLPNDRFFAVRPEGSVSTLKIQRTERGDSAVYLCASSPGTSDLEAQYFGPGTRLLVL.

This clonotype was detected a few times. The chain joins TRBV28 to TRBJ1-1; TRBD1 is a possible D gene (6 bases). Trimming removed 4 bases from V and 1 base from J, with 10 bases in between. In germline, CDR1 is MDHEN, CDR2 SYDVKM. This CDR3 spans 14 amino acids. The CDR3 nucleotides read TGTGCCAGCAGTTCCATCAGGGGGAACACTGAAGCTTTCTTT. Its protein is CASSSIRGNTEAFF.

This clonotype was counted many times. The chain links TRBV25-1 to TRBJ2-5; unclear D gene. The J call could be wrong; TRBJ2-7 is a better fit for the DNA end. Germline V CDR1 and CDR2: MGHDK, SYGVNS. The CDR3 is made up of 15 amino acids. The CDR3 bases are TGTGCCAGCAGTGAATGCCGCCCCCGACACTACGAGCAGTACTTC. This sequence encodes CASSECRPRHYEQYF.

Turning to this clonotype: Because the CDR3 is missing its conserved closing phenylalanine or tryptophan, this is likely a read error. The DNA is omitted, as the CDR3 cannot be located on it reliably, and the CDR3 follows TCRdb's listing. The chain is built from TRBV6-1 and TRBJ2-7; whether TRBD1, the table's D call, matches the DNA was not checked. The CDR3 totals 16 residues, both ends included. The germline V gene encodes CDR1 MNHNS and CDR2 SASEGT. CDR3 amino acids: CASSNRDRGYEQYFGS.

Comments on this clonotype: The junction differs from germline at one of its ends, possibly a read error. The rearrangement links TRBV7-9 to TRBJ2-2; 7 nucleotides line up with TRBD1. This CDR3 contains 15 residues. CDR1 and CDR2 from the germline V gene are SEHNR and FQNEAQ (reference sequence). The CDR3 bases are TGTGCTAGCAGCCCGGGGACAGTTCACACCGGGGAGCTGTTTTTT. It yields the protein CASSPGTVHTGELFF.

In its sample, this clonotype is medium-sized. The gene calls are TRBV7-9 and TRBJ2-1, with no clear D. The germline V and J ends were trimmed by 1 base and 0 bases, with 7 bases remaining between them. This CDR3 region has 15 residues. Germline V gives CDR1 SEHNR, CDR2 FQNEAQ (reference sequence). CDR3 DNA sequence: TGTGCCAGCAGCTTAGACGGAGCCTCCTACAATGAGCAGTTCTTC. This encodes CASSLDGASYNEQFF.

This clonotype was recorded a few times. This sequence joins TRBV11-2 and TRBJ2-7; maybe TRBD2 (6 bases). This CDR3 has 15 residues. Trimming removed 1 base from V and 0 bases from J, with 10 bases in between. In germline, CDR1 is SGHAT, CDR2 FQNNGV. CDR3 DNA sequence: TGTGCCAGCAGCTTAGTTCTAGCGAGCTCCTACGAGCAGTACTTC. Its translation is CASSLVLASSYEQYF.